Described below is a single T cell receptor (beta chain) sequence and its context. How the authors handled the data: Reference gene primer amplification in the assay estimated nucleated cell counts. Assay: immunoSEQ multiplex PCR; the TCRdb copy retains only in-frame clones and omits some. From that table come the V and J calls and clone size; the DNA was used to work out D and trimming. The table lists about 220,000 clones, around 82% of them singletons. The sample is drawn from a study of blood T cell repertoires in COVID-19. For the study at large: From the United States, Italy and Spain came samples of acute and convalescent COVID-19. Sources were T cells, B-cell-depleted T cells, or PBMCs; the material itself was cDNA or gDNA.

Sequenced: peripheral blood. This sequence originates from a woman aged 25 to 39 who had recovered from COVID-19.

CDR3 region: CASSSLGQGYTEAFF. The CDR3 nucleotides read TGTGCCAGCAGCTCACTTGGACAGGGTTACACTGAAGCTTTCTTT. The chain combines TRBV7-9 with TRBJ1-1, with 8 bases that match TRBD1. This CDR3 has 15 residues. With 4 bases clipped from V and 3 bases from J, the junction kept 7 bases outside the gene matches. Germline assignment: CDR1 SEHNR and CDR2 FQNEAQ (reference sequence).